The source of this T cell receptor beta chain is a study of T cells in Graves' hyperthyroidism and ophthalmopathy. Germline CDR1 is ENHRY and CDR2 is SYGVKD. The CDR3 totals 17 residues. V lost 5 bases, J lost 3 bases, and 22 bases lay in between. Regarding this clonotype: This may be a read error: a much more frequent sequence differs by one nucleotide.

Amplified regions were TCR beta CDR3 sequences from RNA transcripts. The HTBI primer set was used in a first-round RT-PCR of the TCR CDR3. MiXCR, applied by TCRdb to the multiplex PCR reads, yields one record per CDR3 protein. The repertoire has hundreds of thousands of distinct CDR3 sequences, about half of them found once; the top ten carry 8% to 8.5%. Sequences were obtained from peripheral blood or thyroid tissue (not recorded which). This sequence originates from a woman in her late teens or twenties with Graves' hyperthyroidism. V is TRBV10-3 and J is TRBJ1-1; D gene unclear. In DNA form, the CDR3 reads TGTGCCATCAGTCCCAGCGATTATGAACCTGACGACACTGAAGCTTTCTTT. This codes for CAISPSDYEPDDTEAFF.